The 26 T cell receptor beta chains presented below share a single source sample, sequenced in a study of T cells of healthy individuals. TCRdb processed the 5' RACE reads anew with MiXCR; each CDR3 protein has one entry. The sample yields some 100,000 distinct CDR3 sequences, around 17% seen once. The receptors derive from a human donor in good health.

The chain has TRBV9 and TRBJ2-3; D possibly uses TRBD1 or TRBD2 (5 bases each). Germline CDR1 reads SGDLS; CDR2 reads YYNGEE. The CDR3 is 15 amino acids. With 6 bases removed from V and 4 bases from J, the gap between germline ends came to 18 bases. CDR3 sequence reads: CASNGAGSKPDTQYF. CDR3 DNA: TGTGCCAGCAACGGGGCAGGGTCGAAGCCAGATACGCAGTATTTT.

This clonotype was observed at least ten times. The chain couples TRBV20-1 to TRBJ1-1, with a possible D match to TRBD1 (5 bases). The CDR3 is made up of 11 amino acids. Germline lookup yields CDR1 DFQATT and CDR2 SNEGSKA (reference sequence). V gave up 3 bases and J gave up 7 bases, with 9 bases separating them. The CDR3 DNA reads TGCAGTGCTAGTTCGGACATTGAAGCTTTCTTT. This sequence encodes CSASSDIEAFF.

This clonotype has only a few counts. The chain links TRBV20-1 to TRBJ1-5; 9 positions match TRBD1. CDR1 and CDR2 (germline): DFQATT, SNEGSKA (reference sequence). After removal of 2 bases from V and 6 bases from J, the junction contained 2 bases not matched to a gene. The CDR3 contains 13 residues. CDR3 sequence: CSARNRGLQPQHF. The CDR3, as DNA: TGCAGTGCTAGAAACAGGGGGCTTCAGCCCCAGCATTTT.

This clonotype was counted at least ten times. V usage is TRBV20-1 and J usage is TRBJ2-7; TRBD2 matches at 7 bases. Germline V lookup: CDR1 DFQATT, CDR2 SNEGSKA (reference sequence). With 0 bases clipped from V and 2 bases from J, the junction kept 4 bases outside the gene matches. The CDR3 length is 14 residues. The DNA for the CDR3 is TGCAGTGCTAGAGATGGGGGGGAAGCCTACGAGCAGTACTTC. Amino acids: CSARDGGEAYEQYF.

This clonotype was recorded at least ten times. The V call is TRBV19, the J call TRBJ2-1; unclear D gene. V lost 7 bases and J 5 bases, leaving 18 bases between the germline ends. This CDR3 comprises 15 residues. CDR1 LNHDA and CDR2 SQIVND come from the germline V gene (reference sequence). CDR3 loop: CASTPTLGTDNEQFF. In nucleotides, the CDR3 is TGTGCCAGTACCCCTACTCTCGGTACAGACAATGAGCAGTTCTTC.

J is TRBJ1-1 and V is TRBV12-3 or TRBV12-4; no definite D call. Deletions cut 7 bases from V and 0 bases from J, with 12 bases between. The CDR3 spans 14 residues. In DNA, the CDR3 is TGTGCCAGCACCCCGACCCCTATGAACACTGAAGCTTTCTTT. Translated: CASTPTPMNTEAFF.

The rearrangement links TRBV7-9 to TRBJ1-3, with a tentative D call TRBD1 (5 bases). Germline V CDR1 and CDR2: SEHNR, FQNEAQ (reference sequence). The CDR3 contains 15 residues. V was pared by 1 base and J by 12 bases, with 19 bases between. The DNA of the CDR3 is TGTGCCAGCAGCTTAGTCTGGGACTACCCACCCATCATATATTTT. The encoded protein is CASSLVWDYPPIIYF.

This clonotype was seen a few times. The chain uses TRBV7-2 and TRBJ2-3, with no clear D. Germline values: CDR1 SGHTA, CDR2 FQGNSA. Trimming took off 2 bases at V and 6 bases at J, with 9 bases between the two ends. The CDR3 has 13 amino acids. The CDR3 DNA reads as TGTGCCAGCAGCTTACCTCGGGCCGATACGCAGTATTTT. It encodes CASSLPRADTQYF. The full variable domain, in which reference TRBV7-2 and TRBJ2-3 provide the parts outside the CDR3, is GAGVSQSPSNKVTEKGKDVELRCDPISGHTALYWYRQSLGQGLEFLIYFQGNSAPDKSGLPSDRFSAERTGGSVSTLTIQRTQQEDSAVYLCASSLPRADTQYFGPGTRLTVL.

This clonotype occurred a few times. This chain uses TRBV12-3 or TRBV12-4 with TRBJ2-7; 13 nucleotides line up with TRBD2. The CDR3 sequence is 14 residues long. Losses at the gene ends were 10 bases for V and 6 bases for J; bases not matched to a gene: 9. CDR3 sequence (DNA): TGTGCCACCATGCAGGGACTAGCGGGGCTCGAGCAGTACTTC. This sequence encodes CATMQGLAGLEQYF.

This clonotype turned up a few times. The chain carries TRBV20-1 and TRBJ2-7, with 12 bases identical to TRBD2. V lost 6 bases to trimming and J lost 4 bases; unmatched junction nucleotides: 16. Germline lookup yields CDR1 DFQATT and CDR2 SNEGSKA (reference sequence). The CDR3 runs 17 residues. The CDR3 DNA is TGCAGTGCCAAGATAGGGACCCGACTAGCGGGAGCGTACGAGCAGTACTTC. It translates to CSAKIGTRLAGAYEQYF.

This chain joins TRBV4-3 and TRBJ2-1, with 7 bases lining up with TRBD1. Trimming at V came to 1 base and at J to 1 base, leaving 7 bases not matched to a gene. From germline, CDR1 is LGHNA and CDR2 YSLEER. The CDR3 runs to 17 residues. The CDR3 nucleotides are TGCGCCAGCAGCCAAGTCGCGACAGGGTGGTCCTACAATGAGCAGTTCTTC. Translating it yields CASSQVATGWSYNEQFF.

The rearrangement uses TRBV20-1 and TRBJ2-7, with 7 bases matching TRBD1. The CDR3 runs to 14 residues. Per germline, CDR1 DFQATT and CDR2 SNEGSKA (reference sequence). V shed 3 bases, J shed 6 bases, and the junction held 11 bases outside the gene matches. The CDR3 DNA follows: TGCAGTGCTAGTATTACCGGGACAGTCGGCGAGCAGTACTTC. Protein: CSASITGTVGEQYF.

J is TRBJ2-3 and V is TRBV6-4; 11 nucleotides agree with TRBD1. V gave up 6 bases and J gave up 7 bases; unmatched junction bases: 9. This CDR3 spans 15 amino acids. Germline lookup yields CDR1 MRHNA and CDR2 SNTAGT. DNA for the CDR3: TGTGCCAGCAGCGCGGGACAGGGGGTCATGTATACGCAGTATTTT. It translates to CASSAGQGVMYTQYF.

The rearrangement joins TRBV10-3 to TRBJ1-2, with 7 bases that match TRBD1. Germline V gene lookup returns CDR1 ENHRY and CDR2 SYGVKD. V shed 3 bases and J 2 bases; nucleotides not matched to a gene: 3. This CDR3 has 14 amino acids. In DNA, the CDR3 is TGTGCCATCAGTGACCTGGGACAGAACTATGGCTACACCTTC. Its translation is CAISDLGQNYGYTF.

The chain uses TRBV13 and TRBJ2-7; 9 bases match TRBD1. From germline, CDR1 is PRHDT and CDR2 FYEKMQ (reference sequence). The length of the CDR3 is 15 residues. V gave up 7 bases and J gave up 4 bases; unmatched junction bases: 11. This chain's CDR3 is CASNSPKTGGYEQYF. As DNA, the CDR3 is TGTGCCAGCAACTCCCCCAAGACAGGGGGATACGAGCAGTACTTC. The full variable domain, its missing parts supplied by reference TRBV13 and TRBJ2-7, is AAGVIQSPRHLIKEKRETATLKCYPIPRHDTVYWYQQGPGQDPQFLISFYEKMQSDKGSIPDRFSAQQFSDYHSELNMSSLELGDSALYFCASNSPKTGGYEQYFGPGTRLTVT.

V usage is TRBV7-2 and J usage is TRBJ2-5, with D perhaps TRBD2 (6 bases). This CDR3 contains 15 residues. V shed 6 bases and J shed 5 bases, with 19 bases lying between them. Germline CDR1 reads SGHTA; CDR2 reads FQGNSA. The CDR3 loop is CASSWPGLGKETQYF. As DNA, the CDR3 is TGTGCCAGCAGTTGGCCGGGACTGGGTAAGGAGACCCAGTACTTC.

As concerns this clonotype: The junction differs from germline at one of its ends, possibly a read error. V and J are TRBV5-1 and TRBJ1-1; D may be TRBD1 (5 bases). Germline CDR1 is SGHRS and CDR2 is YFSETQ. CDR3 size: 14 residues. The CDR3, as DNA: TGTGCCAGCAGCTTGGCTCAGGGTGGCACTGAAGCTTTCTTT. It is translated as CASSLAQGGTEAFF.

Only a few counts were recorded for this clonotype. This sequence joins TRBV20-1 and TRBJ2-2, with D hard to call. V gave up 2 bases and J gave up 4 bases, with 8 bases separating them. This CDR3 is 13 amino acids long. CDR1 is DFQATT, CDR2 SNEGSKA, per germline (reference sequence). Written as DNA, the CDR3 is TGCAGTGCTAGAAAGCCAGGCACCGGGGAGCTGTTTTTT. Amino acid sequence: CSARKPGTGELFF.

This clonotype occurred many times. The chain has TRBV30 and TRBJ1-2, with D perhaps matching TRBD1 (6 bases). V lost 3 bases and J lost 14, with 19 bases in between. The CDR3 contains 12 residues. Germline values: CDR1 GTSNPN, CDR2 SVGIG (reference sequence). The CDR3 protein is CAWSSDSSRRTF. CDR3 sequence (DNA): TGTGCCTGGAGCTCGGACAGCTCAAGGAGGACCTTC.

The genes are TRBV11-2 and TRBJ1-2; 12 bases agree with TRBD1. J was trimmed by 8 bases and V by 0 bases; bases with no gene match: 4. This CDR3 region has 15 residues. The germline CDR1 and CDR2 sequences are SGHAT and FQNNGV. CDR3 bases: TGTGCCAGCAGCTTAGATCCCGGGACAGGGGGCGGCTACACCTTC. Translated: CASSLDPGTGGGYTF.

At least ten counts were recorded for this clonotype. The chain combines TRBV19 with TRBJ2-1; 9 bases line up with TRBD2. The CDR3 is made up of 17 amino acids. Trimming removed 0 bases from V and 3 bases from J; junction bases left unmatched: 6. The germline V gene has CDR1 LNHDA and CDR2 SQIVND (reference sequence). The CDR3 protein is CASSIDRASGVYNEQFF. The CDR3 DNA follows: TGTGCCAGTAGTATAGATCGGGCTAGCGGGGTCTACAATGAGCAGTTCTTC.

This sequence joins TRBV3-1 and TRBJ2-1; no reliable D call. V was clipped by 4 bases and J by 1 base, with 2 bases between them. The CDR3 consists of 12 residues. The V gene's germline CDR1 is LGHDT and CDR2 YNNKEL (reference sequence). DNA of the CDR3: TGTGCCAGCAGCCCGTCCTACAATGAGCAGTTCTTC. Residues: CASSPSYNEQFF.

There are a few counts of this clonotype. The chain uses TRBV27 and TRBJ2-2; the match to TRBD2 covers 7 bases. Looked up from germline, CDR1 is MNHEY and CDR2 is SMNVEV (reference sequence). This CDR3 is built from 16 residues. Trimming removed 5 bases from V and 7 bases from J; junction bases left unmatched: 13. CDR3 loop: CASSLNAQTSYGELFF. DNA of the CDR3: TGTGCCAGCAGTCTCAACGCCCAGACTAGCTACGGGGAGCTGTTTTTT.

The chain is built from TRBV6-2 or TRBV6-3 and TRBJ2-5; D remains unclear. The ends were cut back, 4 bases at V and 4 bases at J, with 7 bases in the middle. From germline, CDR1 is MNHEY and CDR2 SVGEGT. The CDR3 spans 12 residues. The CDR3 is CASSSVGETQYF. CDR3 in DNA: TGTGCCAGCAGTTCGGTTGGAGAGACCCAGTACTTC.

This clonotype has just a few counts. The chain carries TRBV29-1 and TRBJ2-1; a possible D gene is TRBD2 (6 bases). Trimming pared 4 bases from V and 7 bases from J, leaving 17 bases between. This CDR3 region has 14 residues. Germline CDR1 is SQVTM and CDR2 is ANQGSEA. CDR3 sequence reads: CSVVRGRSINEQFF. In DNA form, the CDR3 reads TGCAGCGTTGTCCGTGGGAGGAGTATTAATGAGCAGTTCTTC.

In this sample, this clonotype turned up many times. The genes are TRBV4-3 and TRBJ1-6; 9 positions match TRBD1. With 6 bases clipped from V and 9 bases from J, the junction kept 9 bases outside the gene matches. The germline V gene has CDR1 LGHNA and CDR2 YSLEER. This CDR3 spans 15 amino acids. This CDR3 is CASRYRDRVSSPLHF. The CDR3 DNA reads TGCGCCAGCAGATACCGGGACAGGGTTTCTTCACCCCTCCACTTT.